This T cell receptor beta chain is from a study of CD8 T cells in ankylosing spondylitis. Study-level results: Enrichment of disease-linked clones was reportedly significant in matched ankylosing spondylitis synovial fluid. In ankylosing spondylitis blood, a motif of roughly 8 highly homologous TCR beta variants appeared characteristic.

About this clonotype itself: Its target is not known.

The CDR3 covers 14 residues. V shed 3 bases and J 4 bases; nucleotides not matched to a gene: 5. The germline V gene encodes CDR1 MNHEY and CDR2 SMNVEV (reference sequence). TCRdb passed the 5' RACE reads through MiXCR, listing each CDR3 protein once. The data contain 200,000 to 250,000 distinct CDR3 sequences, about 18% of them seen just once; the ten biggest clones take up roughly 46%. Material: blood, either unsorted or a sorted T cell fraction (not recorded which). The V and J genes are TRBV27 and TRBJ1-2; 7 nucleotides match TRBD1. This clonotype was obtained from a male donor with ankylosing spondylitis. Written as DNA, the CDR3 is TGTGCCAGCAGTTTCGCAGGGGGATCCTATGGCTACACCTTC. Its translation is CASSFAGGSYGYTF.